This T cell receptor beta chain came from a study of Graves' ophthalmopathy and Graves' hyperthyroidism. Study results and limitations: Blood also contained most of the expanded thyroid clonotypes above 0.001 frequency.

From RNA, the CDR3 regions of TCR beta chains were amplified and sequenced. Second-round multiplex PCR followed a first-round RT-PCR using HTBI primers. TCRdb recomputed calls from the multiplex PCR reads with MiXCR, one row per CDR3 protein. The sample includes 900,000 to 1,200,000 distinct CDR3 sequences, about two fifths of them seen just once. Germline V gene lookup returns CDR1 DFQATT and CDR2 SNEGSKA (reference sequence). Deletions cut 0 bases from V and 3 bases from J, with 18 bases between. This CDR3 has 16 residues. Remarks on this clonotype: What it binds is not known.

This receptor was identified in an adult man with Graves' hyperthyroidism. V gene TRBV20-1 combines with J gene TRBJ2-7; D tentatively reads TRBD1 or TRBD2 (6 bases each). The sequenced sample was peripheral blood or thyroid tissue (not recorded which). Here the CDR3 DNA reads TGCAGTGCTAGAGATCAGATCAGCAGGGGAGGCTACGAGCAGTACTTC. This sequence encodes CSARDQISRGGYEQYF.